The present TCR beta chain was sequenced within a study of T-cell reconstitution after alpha-beta-depleted transplantation in children. Study-wide findings and caveats: Surviving recipient T cells and intrathymic progenitors accounted for some patients' high TCRbeta diversity at day 60.

Trimming took off 4 bases at V and 1 base at J, with 5 bases between the two ends. Germline-derived CDR1 and CDR2 are SGDLS and YYNGEE. The CDR3 runs to 13 residues. The TCRbeta library incorporated unique molecular identifiers. TCRdb called the PCR reads again in MiXCR, with one record for every CDR3 protein. The sample carries under 60,000 distinct CDR3 sequences, about 5.7% recorded once. This clonotype was counted ten times or more. Antigen: not known. The clonotype originates from a female patient between 2 and 10 years old who had a stem cell transplant for aplastic anemia, so the T cells may come from the graft donor. The genes are TRBV9 and TRBJ2-2; D remains ambiguous. The source material was PBMCs, mostly from graft donor cells, sampled 60 days after TCRalphabeta/CD19-depleted stem cell transplant. The CDR3 sequence: CASSPRNTGELFF. The DNA of the CDR3 is TGTGCCAGCAGCCCCCGGAACACCGGGGAGCTGTTTTTT.